This T cell receptor beta chain was found in a study of patients and donors after allogeneic stem cell transplantation. The CDR3 has 11 amino acids. Per germline, CDR1 SGHRS and CDR2 YFSETQ. This clonotype has ten or more counts. Mismatch with germline at one junction end may stem from a read error. Each CDR3 protein is one row after TCRdb ran MiXCR on the RT-PCR reads. The profile shows about 960,000 distinct CDR3 sequences, approximately 19% of them singletons. This chain links TRBV5-1 with TRBJ2-5, with a weak D call TRBD2 (5 bases). Sample: blood, either unsorted or a sorted T cell fraction (not recorded which). The TCR comes from a human donor who was either an allogeneic HSCT recipient or a stem cell or donor lymphocyte infusion donor (not recorded which). It is not recorded whose cells these are; they may come from a transplant donor. CDR3 region: CASSLAETQYF. The CDR3, as DNA: TGTGCCAGCAGCTTAGCGGAGACCCAGTACTTC.